The rows below give T cell receptor beta chains drawn from one sample of a study of T cell repertoires in cytomegalovirus infection. TCRdb re-called the reads with MiXCR, one entry per CDR3 protein. The data contain 310,000 or so distinct CDR3 sequences, more than 20% of them seen just once; the ten biggest clones take up about 14%. No antigens are known for them. The sequences come from cultured PBMCs, collected from culture after CMV antigen stimulation. The receptors were sampled from a human donor in good health (CMV status not recorded). Some clones in this sample may be carry-over from other donors' samples. Each CDR3 is given with its conserved first and last residue. A D gene is named only where the DNA matches it firmly. Size is omitted from some rows. Given values are once, few, many or a class for expanded clones.

d_call,j_call,v_call,clone_size,cdr3_aa,cdr3_nt
TRBD2,TRBJ2-7,TRBV7-2,-,CASSFALAAYEQYF,TGTGCCAGCAGCTTTGCGCTAGCGGCCTACGAGCAGTACTTC
-,TRBJ2-5,TRBV14,-,CASSQDWDTQETQYF,TGTGCCAGCAGCCAAGATTGGGACACTCAAGAGACCCAGTACTTC
-,TRBJ2-5,TRBV7-2,many,CASSLGRAWETQYF,TGTGCCAGCAGCTTGGGGCGGGCATGGGAGACCCAGTACTTC
-,TRBJ1-2,TRBV6-2/TRBV6-3,few,CASNRGPDGYTF,TGTGCCAGCAATCGGGGACCCGATGGCTACACCTTC
-,TRBJ2-7,TRBV7-6,-,CASSHASGSYEQYF,TGTGCCAGCAGCCACGCCTCCGGTTCCTACGAGCAGTACTTC
-,TRBJ1-5,TRBV6-2/TRBV6-3,many,CASTRDGHSNQPQHF,TGTGCCAGCACCAGAGACGGACATAGCAATCAGCCCCAGCATTTT
-,TRBJ1-2,TRBV28,-,CASSSPAKYGYTF,TGTGCCAGCAGTTCCCCAGCGAAATATGGCTACACCTTC
-,TRBJ2-3,TRBV2,-,CASTQDRNTQYF,TGTGCCAGCACCCAGGACAGAAATACGCAGTATTTT
-,TRBJ1-2,TRBV28,many,CASSLSGADYGYTF,TGTGCCAGCAGTTTATCAGGTGCAGACTATGGCTACACCTTC
-,TRBJ2-3,TRBV19,few,CASSIGEGPDTQYF,TGTGCCAGTAGTATAGGAGAGGGTCCAGATACGCAGTATTTT
-,TRBJ1-3,TRBV5-4,many,CASSLEGWHSGNTIYF,TGTGCCAGCAGCTTGGAGGGTTGGCACTCTGGAAACACCATATATTTT
-,TRBJ2-7,TRBV5-6,-,CASSLVLGNEQYF,TGTGCCAGCAGCTTGGTGCTTGGGAACGAGCAGTACTTC
-,TRBJ1-2,TRBV27,-,CASSLHLRQLQRVYGYTF,TGTGCCAGCAGTCTCCACCTTAGACAGCTCCAACGGGTCTATGGCTACACCTTC
-,TRBJ1-2,TRBV28,many,CASSASNYGYTF,TGTGCCAGCAGTGCCTCTAACTATGGCTACACCTTC
-,TRBJ1-3,TRBV4-1,-,CASSPQGDKASGNTIYF,TGCGCCAGCAGCCCCCAGGGCGACAAAGCCTCTGGAAACACCATATATTTT
TRBD2,TRBJ2-5,TRBV2,few,CASSLTQLAGVGTQYF,TGTGCCAGCAGCCTGACCCAACTAGCGGGAGTAGGGACCCAGTACTTC
TRBD2,TRBJ2-5,TRBV6-5,-,CASSYAGLAGEETQYF,TGTGCCAGCAGTTACGCTGGACTAGCCGGTGAAGAGACCCAGTACTTC
-,TRBJ1-3,TRBV6-2/TRBV6-3,few,CASSYLREQGNTIYF,TGTGCCAGCAGTTACCTGCGGGAACAAGGAAACACCATATATTTT
-,TRBJ2-1,TRBV7-2,many,CASSFIWASEYNEQFF,TGTGCCAGCAGTTTCATCTGGGCGTCGGAGTACAATGAGCAGTTCTTC
-,TRBJ2-5,TRBV4-3,-,CASSQTQAGETQYF,TGCGCCAGCAGCCAAACCCAGGCGGGAGAGACCCAGTACTTC
-,TRBJ2-2,TRBV19,-,CASSIAQGTGELFF,TGTGCCAGTAGTATAGCACAGGGCACCGGGGAGCTGTTTTTT
-,TRBJ1-2,TRBV7-9,-,CASSLGELLDYGYTF,TGTGCCAGCAGCTTAGGGGAGCTGCTGGACTATGGCTACACCTTC
-,TRBJ2-7,TRBV7-9,many,CASSFDLHYEQYF,TGTGCCAGCAGCTTTGACTTGCACTACGAGCAGTACTTC
TRBD1,TRBJ2-7,TRBV5-6,-,CASSLGQGVWYEQYF,TGTGCCAGCAGCTTGGGACAGGGGGTTTGGTACGAGCAGTACTTC
TRBD1,TRBJ2-7,TRBV28,many,CASSPPTSATGVNEQYF,TGTGCCAGCAGCCCACCCACTTCTGCGACAGGGGTTAACGAGCAGTACTTC
TRBD1,TRBJ2-1,TRBV10-3,-,CAISESGGQGVKQFF,TGTGCCATCAGTGAGTCGGGGGGACAGGGTGTTAAGCAGTTCTTC
TRBD1,TRBJ1-2,TRBV7-8,few,CASSLGGQGIGGGYTF,TGTGCCAGCAGCTTAGGGGGACAGGGAATAGGAGGTGGCTACACCTTC
-,TRBJ1-1,TRBV6-2/TRBV6-3,-,CASRNDGPCEAFF,TGTGCCAGCAGGAACGATGGGCCGTGCGAAGCTTTCTTT
-,TRBJ2-2,TRBV12-3/TRBV12-4,many,CASSLSGNTGELFF,TGTGCCAGCAGTCTGAGCGGGAACACCGGGGAGCTGTTTTTT
TRBD2,TRBJ2-2,TRBV10-3,-,CASLAGPNTGELFF,TGTGCCTCTTTAGCGGGACCGAACACCGGGGAGCTGTTTTTT
TRBD2,TRBJ2-1,TRBV20-1,-,CSAGGGTSLNEQFF,TGCAGTGCTGGGGGAGGGACTAGCCTCAATGAGCAGTTCTTC
TRBD2,TRBJ2-7,TRBV6-6,few,CASSYSTGGRDSYEQYF,TGTGCCAGCAGTTACTCAACTGGCGGGAGGGACTCCTACGAGCAGTACTTC
TRBD2,TRBJ2-2,TRBV11-1,-,CASSRTSATSFSTGELFF,TGTGCCAGCAGCCGGACTAGCGCCACTTCGTTTAGCACCGGGGAGCTGTTTTTT
-,TRBJ1-5,TRBV12-3/TRBV12-4,-,CASSLAGGLWGSNQPQHF,TGTGCCAGCAGTTTAGCAGGGGGACTTTGGGGGAGCAATCAGCCCCAGCATTTT
TRBD1,TRBJ2-7,TRBV9,-,CASSVEDRGYEQYF,TGTGCCAGCAGCGTAGAAGACAGGGGCTACGAGCAGTACTTC
-,TRBJ2-1,TRBV19,-,CASTPGLYEGQFF,TGTGCCAGTACCCCCGGACTCTACGAGGGGCAGTTCTTC
-,TRBJ1-5,TRBV6-5,few,CASSYTGSGQPQHF,TGTGCCAGCAGTTACACCGGTTCAGGGCAGCCCCAGCATTTT
TRBD2,TRBJ2-3,TRBV12-3/TRBV12-4,few,CASSWSSGGTDTQYF,TGTGCCAGCAGTTGGTCCAGCGGGGGCACAGATACGCAGTATTTT
-,TRBJ1-3,TRBV20-1,few,CSARADSSGNTIYF,TGCAGTGCTAGAGCAGACAGCTCTGGAAACACCATATATTTT
-,TRBJ2-7,TRBV19,-,CASSIARLASYEQYF,TGTGCCAGTAGTATAGCTCGGTTAGCCTCCTACGAGCAGTACTTC
-,TRBJ2-2,TRBV12-5,-,CASGPHRGGAGELFF,TGTGCTAGTGGTCCGCACAGGGGAGGGGCCGGGGAGCTGTTTTTT
TRBD1,TRBJ2-5,TRBV27,-,CASSSLVTGGRQETQYF,TGTGCCAGCAGTTCCCTTGTGACAGGGGGAAGGCAAGAGACCCAGTACTTC
TRBD2,TRBJ2-1,TRBV18,many,CASSPPPARSYSGRDNEQFF,TGTGCCAGCTCACCACCCCCCGCCAGGAGCTATAGCGGGAGAGACAATGAGCAGTTCTTC
-,TRBJ2-5,TRBV6-6,-,CASSYGAAEGWAQYF,TGTGCCAGCAGTTACGGAGCAGCCGAGGGGTGGGCCCAGTACTTC
-,TRBJ1-5,TRBV12-3/TRBV12-4,many,CASRPSLGDQPQHF,TGTGCCAGCAGGCCCAGCTTGGGGGATCAGCCCCAGCATTTT
-,TRBJ1-2,TRBV5-4,few,CASSLGGMGAPDGYTF,TGTGCCAGCAGCTTGGGGGGTATGGGGGCGCCGGATGGCTACACCTTC
-,TRBJ2-2,TRBV11-2,-,CASSGLNTGELFF,TGTGCCAGTTCGGGACTGAACACCGGGGAGCTGTTTTTT
-,TRBJ2-3,TRBV20-1,-,CSAIPNQVTDTQYF,TGCAGTGCTATTCCAAATCAGGTCACAGATACGCAGTATTTT
TRBD2,TRBJ2-1,TRBV7-8,many,CASSFPSAGTSANNEQFF,TGTGCCAGCAGCTTCCCCAGCGCCGGGACTAGCGCAAACAATGAGCAGTTCTTC
-,TRBJ2-2,TRBV4-1,-,CASSQGVAVGELFF,TGCGCCAGCAGCCAAGGGGTGGCCGTGGGGGAGCTGTTTTTT
TRBD2,TRBJ2-1,TRBV20-1,-,CSARDFPGGDSEQFF,TGCAGTGCTAGAGATTTTCCGGGAGGAGACAGTGAGCAGTTCTTC
-,TRBJ1-2,TRBV11-2,-,CASSTLYAGVVDGYTF,TGTGCCAGCAGCACCCTCTACGCCGGGGTGGTCGATGGCTACACCTTC